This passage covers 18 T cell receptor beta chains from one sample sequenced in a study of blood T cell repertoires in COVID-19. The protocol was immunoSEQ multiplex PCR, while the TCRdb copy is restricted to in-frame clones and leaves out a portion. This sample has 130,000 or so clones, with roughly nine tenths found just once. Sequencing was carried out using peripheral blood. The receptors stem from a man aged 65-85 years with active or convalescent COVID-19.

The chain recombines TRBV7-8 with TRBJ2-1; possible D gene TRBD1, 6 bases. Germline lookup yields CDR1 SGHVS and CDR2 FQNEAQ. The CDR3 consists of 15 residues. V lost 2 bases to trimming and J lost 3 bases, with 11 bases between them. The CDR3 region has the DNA TGTGCCAGCAGCTTATCTCGAGGGGGCTACAATGAGCAGTTCTTC. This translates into CASSLSRGGYNEQFF. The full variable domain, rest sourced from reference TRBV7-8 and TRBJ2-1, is GAGVSQSPRYKVAKRGQDVALRCDPISGHVSLFWYQQALGQGPEFLTYFQNEAQLDKSGLPSDRFFAERPEGSVSTLKIQRTQQEDSAVYLCASSLSRGGYNEQFFGPGTRLTVL.

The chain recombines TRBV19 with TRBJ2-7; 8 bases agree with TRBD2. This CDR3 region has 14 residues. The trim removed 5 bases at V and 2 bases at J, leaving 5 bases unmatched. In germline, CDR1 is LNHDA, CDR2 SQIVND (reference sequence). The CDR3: CASSPTSGPYEQYF. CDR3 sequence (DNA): TGTGCCAGTAGTCCTACTAGCGGCCCCTACGAGCAGTACTTC.

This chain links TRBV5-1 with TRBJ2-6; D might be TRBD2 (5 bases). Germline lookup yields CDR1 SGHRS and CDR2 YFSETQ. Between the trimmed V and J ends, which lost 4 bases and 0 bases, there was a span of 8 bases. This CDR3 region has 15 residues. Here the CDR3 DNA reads TGCGCCAGCAGCCACGGGAACTCTGGGGCCAACGTCCTGACTTTC. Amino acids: CASSHGNSGANVLTF.

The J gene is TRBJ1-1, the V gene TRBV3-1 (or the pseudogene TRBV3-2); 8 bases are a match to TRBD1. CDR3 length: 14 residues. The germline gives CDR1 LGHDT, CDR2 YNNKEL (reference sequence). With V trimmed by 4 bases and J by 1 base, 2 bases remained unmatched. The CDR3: CASSLGQGNTEAFF. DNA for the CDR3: TGTGCCAGCAGCCTTGGACAGGGGAACACTGAAGCTTTCTTT.

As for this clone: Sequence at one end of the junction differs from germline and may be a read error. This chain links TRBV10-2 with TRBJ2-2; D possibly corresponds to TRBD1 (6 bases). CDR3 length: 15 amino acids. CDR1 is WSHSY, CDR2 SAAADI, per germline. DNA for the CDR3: TGCGCCCGCAGCCGACAGGACTCAAGGGACGGGGAGCTGTTTTTT. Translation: CARSRQDSRDGELFF.

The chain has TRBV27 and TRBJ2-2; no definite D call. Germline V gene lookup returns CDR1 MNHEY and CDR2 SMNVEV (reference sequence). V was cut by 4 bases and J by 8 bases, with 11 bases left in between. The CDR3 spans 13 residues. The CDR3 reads CASSSILRGELFF. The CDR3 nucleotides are TGTGCCAGCAGTTCCATCCTGCGGGGGGAGCTGTTTTTT.

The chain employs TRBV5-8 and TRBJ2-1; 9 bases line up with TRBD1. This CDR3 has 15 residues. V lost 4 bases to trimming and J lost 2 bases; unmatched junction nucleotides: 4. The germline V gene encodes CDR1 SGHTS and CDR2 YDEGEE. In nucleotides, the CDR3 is TGTGCCAGCAGCCCTGGACAGGGGCCCTACAATGAGCAGTTCTTC. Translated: CASSPGQGPYNEQFF. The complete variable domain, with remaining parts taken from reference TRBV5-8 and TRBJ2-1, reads EAGVTQSPTHLIKTRGQQATLRCSPISGHTSVYWYQQALGLGLQFLLWYDEGEERNRGNFPPRFSGRQFPNYSSELNVNALELEDSALYLCASSPGQGPYNEQFFGPGTRLTVL.

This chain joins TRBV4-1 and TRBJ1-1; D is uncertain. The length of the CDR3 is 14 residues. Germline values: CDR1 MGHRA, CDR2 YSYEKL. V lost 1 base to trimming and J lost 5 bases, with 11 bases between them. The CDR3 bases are TGCGCCAGCAGCCAAGGAGGGAGAGGGACTGAAGCTTTCTTT. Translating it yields CASSQGGRGTEAFF.

CDR3 amino acids: CASSFGLAGVETQYF. DNA for the CDR3: TGTGCCAGCAGCTTCGGACTAGCGGGAGTGGAGACCCAGTACTTC. The V call is TRBV5-8, the J call TRBJ2-5; 13 bases fit TRBD2. CDR3 length: 15 residues. CDR1 and CDR2 (germline): SGHTS, YDEGEE. V trimming: 2 bases; J trimming: 5 bases; junction bases outside the gene matches: 3.

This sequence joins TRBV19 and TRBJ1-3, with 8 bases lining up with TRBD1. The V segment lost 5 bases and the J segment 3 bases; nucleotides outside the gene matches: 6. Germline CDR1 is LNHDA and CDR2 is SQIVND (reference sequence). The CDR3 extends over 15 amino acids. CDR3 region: CASSAQGAIGNTIYF. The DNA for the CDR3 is TGTGCCAGTAGTGCTCAGGGGGCGATTGGAAACACCATATATTTT.

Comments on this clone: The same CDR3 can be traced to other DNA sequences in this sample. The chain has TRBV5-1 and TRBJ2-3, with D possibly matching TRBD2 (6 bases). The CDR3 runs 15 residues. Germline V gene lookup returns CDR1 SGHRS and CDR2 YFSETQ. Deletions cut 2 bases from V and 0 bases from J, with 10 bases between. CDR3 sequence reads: CASSLDGTSTDTQYF. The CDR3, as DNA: TGCGCCAGCAGCTTAGACGGGACTAGCACAGATACGCAGTATTTT.

CDR3 protein: CASSLAHGTGGEQYF. CDR3 DNA: TGTGCCAGCAGCTTAGCCCACGGGACAGGGGGTGAGCAGTATTTT. This chain links TRBV7-6 with TRBJ2-3; 11 bases map to TRBD1. This CDR3 region has 15 residues. Trimming cost V 0 bases and J 11 bases; bases outside gene matches: 7. Germline V CDR1 and CDR2: SGHVS, FNYEAQ. The full variable domain, in which reference TRBV7-6 and TRBJ2-3 provide the parts outside the CDR3, is GAGVSQSPRYKVTKRGQDVALRCDPISGHVSLYWYRQALGQGPEFLTYFNYEAQQDKSGLPNDRFSAERPEGSISTLTIQRTEQRDSAMYRCASSLAHGTGGEQYFGPGTRLTVL.

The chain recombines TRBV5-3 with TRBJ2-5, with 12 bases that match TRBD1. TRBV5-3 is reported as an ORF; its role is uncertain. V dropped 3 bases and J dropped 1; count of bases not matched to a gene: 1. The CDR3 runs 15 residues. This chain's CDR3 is CARSWDRGPQETQYF. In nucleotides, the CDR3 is TGTGCCAGAAGCTGGGACAGGGGGCCCCAAGAGACCCAGTACTTC.

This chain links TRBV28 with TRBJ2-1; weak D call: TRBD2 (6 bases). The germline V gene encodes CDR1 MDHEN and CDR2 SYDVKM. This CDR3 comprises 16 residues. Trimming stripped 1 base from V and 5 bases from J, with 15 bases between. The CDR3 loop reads CASSLYGSGLNNEQFF. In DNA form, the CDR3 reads TGTGCCAGCAGTTTATATGGCAGCGGGCTTAACAATGAGCAGTTCTTC.

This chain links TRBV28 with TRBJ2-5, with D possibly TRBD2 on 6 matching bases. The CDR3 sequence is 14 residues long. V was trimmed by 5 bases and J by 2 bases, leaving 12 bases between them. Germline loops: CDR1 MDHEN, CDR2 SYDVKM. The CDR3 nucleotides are TGTGCCAGCAGTATCCCCGGGGGTCAAGAGACCCAGTACTTC. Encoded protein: CASSIPGGQETQYF.

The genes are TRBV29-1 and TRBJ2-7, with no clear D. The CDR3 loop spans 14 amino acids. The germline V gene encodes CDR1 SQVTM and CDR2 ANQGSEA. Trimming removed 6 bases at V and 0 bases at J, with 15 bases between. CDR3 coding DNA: TGCAGCGTCCTCGAAGCAGGCAGCTCCTACGAGCAGTACTTC. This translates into CSVLEAGSSYEQYF.

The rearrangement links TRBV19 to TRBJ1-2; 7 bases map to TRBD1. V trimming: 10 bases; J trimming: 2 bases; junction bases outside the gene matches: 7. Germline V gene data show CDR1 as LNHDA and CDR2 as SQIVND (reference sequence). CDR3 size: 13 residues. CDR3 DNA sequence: TGTGCCACCGCGGACAGGTTAAACTATGGCTACACCTTC. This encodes CATADRLNYGYTF.

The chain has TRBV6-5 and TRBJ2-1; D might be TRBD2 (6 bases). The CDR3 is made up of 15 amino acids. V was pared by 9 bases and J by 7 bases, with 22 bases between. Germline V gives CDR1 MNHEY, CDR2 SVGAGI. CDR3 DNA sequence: TGTGCCAGTCCGCTGAGACTAGGGGCTATGAATGAGCAGTTCTTC. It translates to CASPLRLGAMNEQFF.